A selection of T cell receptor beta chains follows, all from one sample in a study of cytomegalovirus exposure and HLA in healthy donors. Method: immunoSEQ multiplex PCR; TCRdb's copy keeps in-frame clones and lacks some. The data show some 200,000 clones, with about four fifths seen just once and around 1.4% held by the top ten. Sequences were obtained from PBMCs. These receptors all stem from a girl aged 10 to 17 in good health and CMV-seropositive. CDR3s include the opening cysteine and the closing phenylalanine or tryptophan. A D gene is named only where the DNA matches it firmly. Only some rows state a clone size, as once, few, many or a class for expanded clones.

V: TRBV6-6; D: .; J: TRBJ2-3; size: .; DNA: TGTGCCAGCAGTTACTCCGGTGATACGCAGTATTTT; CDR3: CASSYSGDTQYF
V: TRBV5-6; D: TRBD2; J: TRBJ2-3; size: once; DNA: TGTGCCAGCAGCTTGGCAGCGGGGGGGCATAAGACAGATACGCAGTATTTT; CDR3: CASSLAAGGHKTDTQYF
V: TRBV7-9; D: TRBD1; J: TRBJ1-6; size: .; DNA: TGTGCCAGCAGCGCCTGGGACAGGGGTTCGTATTCACCCCTCCACTTT; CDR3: CASSAWDRGSYSPLHF
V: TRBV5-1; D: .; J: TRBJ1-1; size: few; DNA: TGCGCCAGCAGCTTGGGGACAGCCTCCTTGAACACTGAAGCTTTCTTT; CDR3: CASSLGTASLNTEAFF
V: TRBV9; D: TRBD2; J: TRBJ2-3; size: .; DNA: TGTGCCAGCAGCGTTACTAGCGGGGGGGCCAGGGCGGCAGATACGCAGTATTTT; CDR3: CASSVTSGGARAADTQYF
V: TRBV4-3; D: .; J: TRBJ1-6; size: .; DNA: TGCGCCAGCAGCCAAGATGCGGAAAGCTCCTATAATTCACCCCTCCACTTT; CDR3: CASSQDAESSYNSPLHF
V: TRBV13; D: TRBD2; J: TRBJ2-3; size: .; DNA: TGTGCCAGCAGCCTGAGCGGGGGGGACACAGATACGCAGTATTTT; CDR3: CASSLSGGDTDTQYF
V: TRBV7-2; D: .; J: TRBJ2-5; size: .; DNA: TGTGCCAGCAGCTTCACAGGCACCCCACAGGAGACCCAGTACTTC; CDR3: CASSFTGTPQETQYF
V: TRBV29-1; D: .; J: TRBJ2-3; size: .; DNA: TGCAGCGTTGTAAGGGGCCCAGATACGCAGTATTTT; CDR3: CSVVRGPDTQYF
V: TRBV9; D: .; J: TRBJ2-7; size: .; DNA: TGTGCCAGCAGCGTAGTTCCGGGGGACTCCTACGAGCAGTACTTC; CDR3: CASSVVPGDSYEQYF
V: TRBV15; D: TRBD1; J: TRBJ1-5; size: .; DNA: TGTGCCACCAGCAGGGCGACGGGACAGGGCAATCAGCCCCAGCATTTT; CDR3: CATSRATGQGNQPQHF
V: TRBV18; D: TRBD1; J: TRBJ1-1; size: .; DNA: TGTGCCAGCTCACCCAGACAGGGAGTGGCGAACACTGAAGCTTTCTTT; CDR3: CASSPRQGVANTEAFF
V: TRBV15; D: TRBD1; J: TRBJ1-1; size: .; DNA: TGTGCCACCAGCAGTAACCGAAAAGACAGGGGGCTGGGAAACACTGAAGCTTTCTTT; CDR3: CATSSNRKDRGLGNTEAFF
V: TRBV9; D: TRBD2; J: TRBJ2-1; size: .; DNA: TGTGCCAGCAGCTGGGGCGGGGGGCCGGGTGAGCAGTTCTTC; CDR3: CASSWGGGPGEQFF
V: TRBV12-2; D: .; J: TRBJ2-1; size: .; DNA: TGTGCAAGTCGCTTAGGGGACGGGGGACCGTGGGCCAATGAGCAGTTCTTC; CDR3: CASRLGDGGPWANEQFF
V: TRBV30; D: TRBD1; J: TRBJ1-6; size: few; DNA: TGTGCGGAGGGGCGTGGACAGGGAGGATCACCCCTCCACTTT; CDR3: CAEGRGQGGSPLHF
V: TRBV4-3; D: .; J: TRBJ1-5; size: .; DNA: TGCGCCAGCAGCCAGGAGGCCAGCGGAAATCAGCCCCAGCATTTT; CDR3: CASSQEASGNQPQHF
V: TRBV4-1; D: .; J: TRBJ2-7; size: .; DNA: TGCGCCAGCAGCCAAGAGAAAAAGACATCGACCTACGAGCAGTACTTC; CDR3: CASSQEKKTSTYEQYF
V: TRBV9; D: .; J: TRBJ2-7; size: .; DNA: TGTGCCAGCAGCGTAGAGGACGGGGTGGGGGAGCAGTACTTC; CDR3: CASSVEDGVGEQYF
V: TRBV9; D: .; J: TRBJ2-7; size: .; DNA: TGTGCCAGCAGCGTAGAGGGGTCCTCCTACGAGCAGTACTTC; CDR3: CASSVEGSSYEQYF
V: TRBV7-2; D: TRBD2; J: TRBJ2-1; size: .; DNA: TGTGCCAGCGGGCAGACTAGCGGGGGATGGGGAGTCGACAATGAGCAGTTCTTC; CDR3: CASGQTSGGWGVDNEQFF
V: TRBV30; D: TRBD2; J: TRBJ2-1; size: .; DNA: TGTGCCTGGAGGCTGATAGCGGGGGACAATGAGCAGTTCTTC; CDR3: CAWRLIAGDNEQFF
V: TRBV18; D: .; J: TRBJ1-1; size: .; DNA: TGTGCCAGCTCACCTATTCTAGGGGGTGAGGAAGCTTTCTTT; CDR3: CASSPILGGEEAFF
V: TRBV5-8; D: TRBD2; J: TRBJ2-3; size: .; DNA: TGTGCCAGCAGCTTGGGGCTAGCGGGAAAAGATACGCAGTATTTT; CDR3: CASSLGLAGKDTQYF
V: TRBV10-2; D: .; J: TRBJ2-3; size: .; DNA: TGCGCCAGCAGTGAGTCGAAGGGGGTTGGCACAGATACGCAGTATTTT; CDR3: CASSESKGVGTDTQYF
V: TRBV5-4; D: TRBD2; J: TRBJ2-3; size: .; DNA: TGTGCCAGCAGCTCGGGGCGGGAGGCAGATACGCAGTATTTT; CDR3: CASSSGREADTQYF
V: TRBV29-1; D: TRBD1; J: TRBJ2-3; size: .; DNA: TGCAGCGTTAAACAGGGGGCCGATACGCAGTATTTT; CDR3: CSVKQGADTQYF
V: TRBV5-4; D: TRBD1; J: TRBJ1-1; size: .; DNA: TGTGCCAGCAGCTCGGGACAGGGGAGGACTGAAGCTTTCTTT; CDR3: CASSSGQGRTEAFF
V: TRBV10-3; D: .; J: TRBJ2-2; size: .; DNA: TGTGCCATCAGTGATCGAGGGTCCGGGGAGCTGTTTTTT; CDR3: CAISDRGSGELFF
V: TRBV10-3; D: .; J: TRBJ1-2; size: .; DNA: TGTGCCAGTTCGGTAGGGGTTAGTGGCTACACCTTC; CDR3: CASSVGVSGYTF
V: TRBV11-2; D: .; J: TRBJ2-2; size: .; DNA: TGTGCCAGCAGCTTAGATCCCAGCGGCGGGGCCGGGGAGCTGTTTTTT; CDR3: CASSLDPSGGAGELFF
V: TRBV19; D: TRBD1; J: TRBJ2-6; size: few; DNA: TGTGCCAGTACCAATGACAGGGCAGGGGCCAACGTCCTGACTTTC; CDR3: CASTNDRAGANVLTF
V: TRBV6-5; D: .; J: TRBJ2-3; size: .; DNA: TGTGCCAGCAGCCGGGACTTCTCCACAGATACGCAGTATTTT; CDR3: CASSRDFSTDTQYF
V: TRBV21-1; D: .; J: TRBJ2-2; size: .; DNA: TGTGCCAGCAGCTCTCGCTTGACAGGGTCAACCGGGGAGCTGTTTTTT; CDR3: CASSSRLTGSTGELFF
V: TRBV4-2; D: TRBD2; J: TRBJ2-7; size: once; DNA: TGTGCCAGCAGCCAAAACCCCGGGACTAGCTACGAGCAGTACTTC; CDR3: CASSQNPGTSYEQYF
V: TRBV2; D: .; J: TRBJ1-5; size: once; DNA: TGTGCCAGCAGCAGACAGACCAATCAGCCCCAGCATTTT; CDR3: CASSRQTNQPQHF
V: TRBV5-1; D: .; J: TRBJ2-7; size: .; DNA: TGCGCCAGCAGCTTGTCCCCGGGGTCGGGCGAGCAGTACTTC; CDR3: CASSLSPGSGEQYF
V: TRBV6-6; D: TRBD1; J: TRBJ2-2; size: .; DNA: TGTGCCAGCAGTACCTCAGGGGGCGGAACCGGGGAGCTGTTTTTT; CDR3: CASSTSGGGTGELFF
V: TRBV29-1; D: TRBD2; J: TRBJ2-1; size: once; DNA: TGCAGCGCGATTGCGGGCGGGGGTTACAATGAGCAGTTCTTC; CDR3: CSAIAGGGYNEQFF
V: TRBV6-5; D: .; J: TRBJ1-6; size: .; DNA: TGTGCCAGCAGTTACGGGGGGAAACCCTATAATTCACCCCTCCACTTT; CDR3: CASSYGGKPYNSPLHF
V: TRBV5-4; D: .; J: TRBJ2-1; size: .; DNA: TGTGCCAGCAGCTCCCTATCTAGTGAAGAGCAGTTCTTC; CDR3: CASSSLSSEEQFF
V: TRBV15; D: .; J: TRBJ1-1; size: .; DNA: TGTGCCACCAGCAGAGCCGGACACCGGATGAACACTGAAGCTTTCTTT; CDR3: CATSRAGHRMNTEAFF
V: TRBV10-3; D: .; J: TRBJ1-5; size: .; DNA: TGTGCCATCAGCGTGGACAGCAGCAATCAGCCCCAGCATTTT; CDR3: CAISVDSSNQPQHF
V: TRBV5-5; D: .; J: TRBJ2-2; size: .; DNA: TGTGCCAGCAGCCCCGGGGTGACCGGGGAGCTGTTTTTT; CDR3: CASSPGVTGELFF
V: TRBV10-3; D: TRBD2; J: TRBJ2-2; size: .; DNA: TGTGCCATCAGTGAAACCGGGGGGGCCTTAGTTAACACCGGGGAGCTGTTTTTT; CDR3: CAISETGGALVNTGELFF
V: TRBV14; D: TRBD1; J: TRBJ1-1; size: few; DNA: TGTGCCAGCAGCACGGGACAGGGGATCACTGAAGCTTTCTTT; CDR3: CASSTGQGITEAFF
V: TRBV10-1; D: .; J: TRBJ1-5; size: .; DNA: TGCGCCAGCAGTGATCGGGGCAATCAGCCCCAGCATTTT; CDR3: CASSDRGNQPQHF
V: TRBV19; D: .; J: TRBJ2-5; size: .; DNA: TGTGCCAGTACTCATACAGGACAAGAGACCCAGTACTTC; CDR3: CASTHTGQETQYF
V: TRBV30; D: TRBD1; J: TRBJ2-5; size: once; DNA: TGTGCCTACCAGGGGGCAGAGACCCAGTACTTC; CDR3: CAYQGAETQYF
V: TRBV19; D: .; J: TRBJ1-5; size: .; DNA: TGTGCGGTGGCCAAAGCGCGGAATCAGCCCCAGCATTTT; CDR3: CAVAKARNQPQHF
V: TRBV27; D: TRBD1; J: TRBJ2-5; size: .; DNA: TGTGCCAGCAAGGGACAGGGACGGGGAGAGACCCAGTACTTC; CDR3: CASKGQGRGETQYF
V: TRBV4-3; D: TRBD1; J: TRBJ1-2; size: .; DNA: TGCGCCAGCAGCCAAGATCGTCCCGGGACAGCAACCTATGGCTACACCTTC; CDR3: CASSQDRPGTATYGYTF
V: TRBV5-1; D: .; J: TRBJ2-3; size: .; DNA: TGCGCCAGCAGCTTGGTATGGGAGCCTGGAGGAGATACGCAGTATTTT; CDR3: CASSLVWEPGGDTQYF
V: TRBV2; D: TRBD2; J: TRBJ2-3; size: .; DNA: TGTGCCAGCGGGGGACTAGCGGATAGCACAGATACGCAGTATTTT; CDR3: CASGGLADSTDTQYF
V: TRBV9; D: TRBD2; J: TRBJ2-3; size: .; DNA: TGTGCCAGCAGCGTAGGACTAGCGGGGGACACAGATACGCAGTATTTT; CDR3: CASSVGLAGDTDTQYF
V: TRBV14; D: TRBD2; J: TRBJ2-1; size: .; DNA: TGTGCCAGCGGACGGGAACTAGCGGGGGTTGGTGAGCAGTTCTTC; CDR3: CASGRELAGVGEQFF
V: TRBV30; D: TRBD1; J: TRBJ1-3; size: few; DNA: TGTGCCTGTGACAAAACGGACAGGGCGAATGGAAACACCATATATTTT; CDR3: CACDKTDRANGNTIYF